The TCR beta chain under discussion was sequenced for a study of shared clonotypes between healthy human individuals. V was shortened by 4 bases and J by 6 bases, with 12 bases between the two germline ends. CDR1 is SGHTA, CDR2 FQGNSA, per germline. The CDR3 is 13 residues long. TCRdb's copy holds only in-frame clones and misses some; the assay was immunoSEQ multiplex PCR. The table shows millions of clones, with approximately 95% occurring only once. The source is a man in his late teens or twenties in good health. Some clones in this sample may be carry-over from other donors' samples. What was sequenced was naive CD4+ T cells from PBMCs. Described subset: CD45RA+ positively selected. The rearrangement uses TRBV7-2 and TRBJ1-1; D is perhaps TRBD1 (6 bases). CDR3 sequence: CASSSDRGAEAFF. The CDR3 bases are TGTGCCAGCAGCTCAGATAGGGGGGCTGAAGCTTTCTTT. The entire variable domain, with the rest obtained from reference TRBV7-2 and TRBJ1-1, is as follows: GAGVSQSPSNKVTEKGKDVELRCDPISGHTALYWYRQSLGQGLEFLIYFQGNSAPDKSGLPSDRFSAERTGGSVSTLTIQRTQQEDSAVYLCASSSDRGAEAFFGQGTRLTVV.